Reported below is one T cell receptor beta chain. What it binds is unknown. CDR1 and CDR2 from the germline V gene are SGHNT and YENEEA. The germline V and J ends were trimmed by 4 bases and 5 bases, with 11 bases remaining between them. The CDR3 covers 13 residues. The data derive from a study of T cell responses to AZD1222 COVID-19 vaccine. Notes on the study in general: Every sample of the repertoires postdated the peak T cell response. White British ancestry dominated among donors, who included more females, and clonal diversity was possibly underestimated.

Assay: immunoSEQ multiplex PCR; the TCRdb copy retains only in-frame clones and omits some. The sample includes 90,000 to 150,000 clones, 85% to 90% of them seen just once. The rearrangement links TRBV11-3 to TRBJ2-5, with a tentative D call TRBD2 (6 bases). The sequenced sample was peripheral blood, obtained 28 days after the second AZD1222 dose. This clonotype was sampled from an adult who received the AZD1222 COVID-19 vaccine. The CDR3 nucleotides read TGTGCCAGCAGCTGGGACTCATTGGAGACCCAGTACTTC. This gives the protein CASSWDSLETQYF.